One sample yielded the 5 T cell receptor beta chains listed below, sequenced in a study of shared clonotypes between healthy human individuals. Assay used: immunoSEQ multiplex PCR; TCRdb lists only in-frame clones, some missing. The sample includes approximately 1,000,000 clones, approximately 75% of them seen just once. The sequencing input was memory CD4+ T cells from PBMCs. Documented subset: CD45RA-negative fraction. These receptors were taken from a man aged 18 to 35 in good health. Some clones in this sample may be carry-over from other donors' samples.

The V gene is TRBV9, the J gene TRBJ2-1; D is possibly TRBD2 (5 bases). The V end lost 4 bases, the J end lost 5 bases, and 10 bases lay between the germline ends. This CDR3 contains 13 residues. Per the germline V gene, CDR1 is SGDLS and CDR2 is YYNGEE. The CDR3 here is CASSYGDDNEQFF. The CDR3 region has the DNA TGTGCCAGCAGCTACGGGGATGACAATGAGCAGTTCTTC.

This clone was observed a single time. The chain recombines TRBV28 with TRBJ1-5, with TRBD1 identical over 8 bases. Germline CDR1 is MDHEN and CDR2 is SYDVKM. The V segment lost 6 bases and the J segment 0 bases; nucleotides outside the gene matches: 10. CDR3 size: 17 residues. CDR3 amino acids: CASRLQPGGYSNQPQHF. CDR3 DNA: TGTGCCAGCAGACTTCAACCAGGGGGCTATAGCAATCAGCCCCAGCATTTT.

The chain has TRBV7-2 and TRBJ2-7; 11 positions agree with TRBD2. Germline V gene data show CDR1 as SGHTA and CDR2 as FQGNSA. The CDR3 runs 15 residues. After removal of 6 bases from V and 7 bases from J, the junction contained 11 bases not matched to a gene. CDR3 DNA: TGTGCCAGCAGACCTAGCGGGAGGCCAGAGAAAGAGCAGTACTTC. Translating gives CASRPSGRPEKEQYF.

The chain couples TRBV10-3 to TRBJ1-1; perhaps TRBD1 as D (5 bases). The CDR3 totals 14 residues. Trimming left V 2 bases short and J 4 bases short, with 11 bases between. Germline lookup yields CDR1 ENHRY and CDR2 SYGVKD. The CDR3 here is CAISEGGDGTEAFF. CDR3 sequence (DNA): TGTGCCATCAGTGAGGGGGGAGATGGCACTGAAGCTTTCTTT.

In its sample, this clone was seen once. Other DNA sequences in this specimen translate into the identical CDR3. The V gene is TRBV11-2, the J gene TRBJ2-5, with TRBD2 matching over 10 bases. This CDR3 region has 15 residues. With 3 bases clipped from V and 4 bases from J, the junction kept 5 bases outside the gene matches. Germline CDR1 and CDR2: SGHAT and FQNNGV. CDR3 bases: TGTGCCAGCAGCTTTTCTAGCGGGAGTGGAGAGACCCAGTACTTC. It encodes CASSFSSGSGETQYF.